This TCR beta chain was recovered during a study of Graves' ophthalmopathy and Graves' hyperthyroidism. Points from the study as a whole: Most thyroid clonotypes expanded beyond 0.001 frequency were also found in blood.

RNA transcripts were the template, and TCR beta CDR3 regions were amplified from them. HTBI-primed RT-PCR formed the first round, and a multiplex PCR formed the second. In TCRdb, the multiplex PCR reads were re-called with MiXCR into one record per CDR3 protein. The data contain hundreds of thousands of distinct CDR3 sequences, under 50% of them singletons. This clonotype was recorded at least ten times. Antigen: not known. J was trimmed by 1 base and V by 1 base; bases with no gene match: 4. CDR3 size: 15 residues. CDR1 and CDR2 from the germline V gene are SGDLS and YYNGEE. Ophthalmopathy-affected donors exhibited moderate-to-severe activity, CAS ≥3, NOSPECS ≥4, and duration under 3 months.

The specimen sequenced was peripheral blood. The clonotype was recovered from an adult man with Graves' ophthalmopathy. The chain has TRBV9 and TRBJ2-7, with TRBD1 matching 8 bases. CDR3 loop: CASSVSGQGSYEQYF. In DNA, the CDR3 is TGTGCCAGCAGCGTAAGCGGACAGGGTTCCTACGAGCAGTACTTC.